This T cell receptor beta chain was captured in a study of T cell responses to AZD1222 COVID-19 vaccine. This table comes from immunoSEQ multiplex PCR, and its TCRdb copy is limited to in-frame clones, with some not included. This table holds over 50,000 clones, about 87% found once. V was pared by 0 bases and J by 2 bases, with 11 bases between. The germline V gene has CDR1 MNHEY and CDR2 SVGAGI. This CDR3 region has 16 residues. This rearrangement joins TRBV6-5 to TRBJ2-1, with D perhaps matching TRBD2 (5 bases). This clonotype originated in an adult in good health. This sample comprised peripheral blood, obtained on day 0 of AZD1222 vaccination. The DNA of the CDR3 is TGTGCCAGCAGTTACTCGGGCTCCGGGACCTACAATGAGCAGTTCTTC. It yields the protein CASSYSGSGTYNEQFF.